The rows below give T cell receptor beta chains drawn from one sample of a study of cytomegalovirus exposure and HLA in healthy donors. Sequencing used immunoSEQ multiplex PCR; TCRdb keeps in-frame clones, though not all of them. Of over 200,000 clones listed, about 91% are singletons. The specimen sequenced was PBMCs. These receptors were taken from a young woman in good health and CMV-seronegative. CDR3s include the opening cysteine and the closing phenylalanine or tryptophan. The D gene is left open where the match is weak. The size of a clone is reported for some rows only, either as once, few or many, or as a class for expanded clones.

J: TRBJ1-4
D: -
V: TRBV5-1
size: -
CDR3: CASSLRPGNEKLFF
DNA: TGCGCCAGCAGCTTGAGGCCGGGTAATGAAAAACTGTTTTTT

J: TRBJ1-5
D: -
V: TRBV28
size: -
CDR3: CASSFSRGYNQPQHF
DNA: TGTGCCAGCAGTTTTAGTCGAGGGTACAATCAGCCCCAGCATTTT

J: TRBJ2-3
D: -
V: TRBV9
size: -
CDR3: CASSSPGAASTDTQYF
DNA: TGTGCCAGCAGCTCCCCGGGAGCCGCTAGCACAGATACGCAGTATTTT

J: TRBJ2-1
D: TRBD2
V: TRBV5-1
size: -
CDR3: CASSLTIAGGLYEQFF
DNA: TGCGCCAGCAGCTTGACCATAGCGGGAGGTTTATATGAGCAGTTCTTC

J: TRBJ2-5
D: TRBD2
V: TRBV2
size: -
CDR3: CASSEGVAGDGETQYF
DNA: TGTGCCAGCAGTGAAGGGGTAGCGGGAGACGGAGAGACCCAGTACTTC

J: TRBJ2-7
D: -
V: TRBV7-2
size: -
CDR3: CASSLRRQGSYEQYF
DNA: TGTGCCAGCAGCTTACGTCGGCAGGGCTCCTACGAGCAGTACTTC

J: TRBJ1-3
D: -
V: TRBV21-1
size: -
CDR3: CASSKGSGGGNTIYF
DNA: TGTGCCAGCAGCAAAGGGTCGGGGGGAGGGAACACCATATATTTT

J: TRBJ1-2
D: -
V: TRBV7-8
size: -
CDR3: CASSLDRDSYGYTF
DNA: TGTGCCAGCAGCTTAGACCGGGATAGCTATGGCTACACCTTC

J: TRBJ2-2
D: -
V: TRBV6-1
size: -
CDR3: CASSVSPGGTGELFF
DNA: TGTGCCAGCAGTGTTAGCCCCGGAGGCACCGGGGAGCTGTTTTTT

J: TRBJ2-5
D: -
V: TRBV18
size: -
CDR3: CASSYNQQETQYF
DNA: TGTGCCAGCTCATACAACCAGCAAGAGACCCAGTACTTC

J: TRBJ2-1
D: TRBD2
V: TRBV9
size: once
CDR3: CASSVGGLAGDNEQFF
DNA: TGTGCCAGCAGCGTAGGGGGACTAGCGGGCGACAATGAGCAGTTCTTC

J: TRBJ1-1
D: -
V: TRBV7-9
size: few
CDR3: CASSLARTSGTEAFF
DNA: TGTGCCAGCAGCTTAGCAAGGACGTCGGGAACTGAAGCTTTCTTT

J: TRBJ2-2
D: -
V: TRBV5-4
size: -
CDR3: CASSRNTGELFF
DNA: TGTGCCAGCAGCCGTAACACGGGGGAGCTGTTTTTT

J: TRBJ2-3
D: -
V: TRBV15
size: -
CDR3: CATSRSGFTQYF
DNA: TGTGCCACCAGCCGCAGCGGTTTTACGCAGTATTTT

J: TRBJ2-7
D: -
V: TRBV7-3
size: -
CDR3: CASSLAGGRESPYEQYF
DNA: TGTGCCAGCAGCTTAGCCGGGGGGCGGGAGTCTCCCTACGAGCAGTACTTC

J: TRBJ2-3
D: -
V: TRBV11-2
size: -
CDR3: CASSLPRDFISSTDTQYF
DNA: TGTGCCAGCAGCCTACCTCGGGACTTTATATCTAGCACAGATACGCAGTATTTT

J: TRBJ1-2
D: -
V: TRBV10-1
size: -
CDR3: CANEGGEYGYTF
DNA: TGCGCCAACGAGGGGGGGGAGTATGGCTACACCTTC

J: TRBJ2-5
D: TRBD2
V: TRBV14
size: -
CDR3: CASSQEASGRRTQYF
DNA: TGTGCCAGCAGCCAAGAGGCTAGCGGGAGGCGGACCCAGTACTTC

J: TRBJ1-1
D: -
V: TRBV6-5
size: -
CDR3: CASSQTGLFHGAFF
DNA: TGTGCCAGCAGCCAAACAGGTCTCTTCCATGGGGCTTTCTTT

J: TRBJ1-3
D: -
V: TRBV7-7
size: -
CDR3: CASSPMASGNTIYF
DNA: TGTGCTAGCAGCCCCATGGCCTCTGGAAACACCATATATTTT

J: TRBJ2-3
D: -
V: TRBV7-8
size: -
CDR3: CASSLAQAGDTQYF
DNA: TGTGCCAGCAGCTTAGCGCAGGCCGGAGATACGCAGTATTTT

J: TRBJ2-1
D: TRBD1
V: TRBV30
size: -
CDR3: CAWRGQSFNNEQFF
DNA: TGTGCCTGGAGGGGACAGTCCTTTAACAATGAGCAGTTCTTC

J: TRBJ2-3
D: -
V: TRBV4-1
size: -
CDR3: CASSLSSARTDTQYF
DNA: TGCGCCAGCAGCCTTTCTAGCGCCCGCACAGATACGCAGTATTTT

J: TRBJ1-4
D: -
V: TRBV7-8
size: -
CDR3: CASSSYSTTNEKLFF
DNA: TGTGCCAGCAGCTCGTACAGCACAACTAATGAAAAACTGTTTTTT

J: TRBJ2-7
D: -
V: TRBV15
size: -
CDR3: CATSTTVGGLIEQYF
DNA: TGTGCCACCAGCACCACGGTCGGCGGGCTGATTGAGCAGTACTTC

J: TRBJ2-2
D: TRBD2
V: TRBV28
size: -
CDR3: CASSLAGGTGELFF
DNA: TGTGCCAGCAGTTTAGCGGGAGGGACCGGGGAGCTGTTTTTT

J: TRBJ2-1
D: -
V: TRBV2
size: -
CDR3: CASSEDPAGDRYNEQFF
DNA: TGTGCCAGCAGTGAAGATCCGGCGGGAGACAGGTACAATGAGCAGTTCTTC

J: TRBJ2-1
D: TRBD2
V: TRBV11-2
size: -
CDR3: CASSRGPGLAGPWEQFF
DNA: TGTGCCAGCAGCCGGGGCCCCGGACTAGCGGGACCTTGGGAGCAGTTCTTC

J: TRBJ1-1
D: -
V: TRBV28
size: -
CDR3: CASSPPAALYGAFF
DNA: TGTGCCAGCAGTCCCCCGGCGGCCCTCTATGGAGCTTTCTTT

J: TRBJ2-7
D: TRBD1
V: TRBV4-3
size: -
CDR3: CASSQAVTGETYEQYF
DNA: TGCGCCAGCAGCCAAGCGGTTACAGGGGAGACCTACGAGCAGTACTTC

J: TRBJ2-3
D: -
V: TRBV2
size: -
CDR3: CASRTESTDTQYF
DNA: TGTGCCAGCAGGACTGAAAGCACAGATACGCAGTATTTT

J: TRBJ2-7
D: -
V: TRBV27
size: -
CDR3: CASSPMPGLPLKPYEQYF
DNA: TGTGCCAGCAGTCCGATGCCGGGACTTCCCTTAAAGCCCTACGAGCAGTACTTC

J: TRBJ2-1
D: -
V: TRBV10-3
size: -
CDR3: CAISQPGAYNEQFF
DNA: TGTGCCATCAGCCAACCTGGAGCCTACAATGAGCAGTTCTTC

J: TRBJ2-1
D: TRBD2
V: TRBV18
size: -
CDR3: CASSLTGGQFF
DNA: TGTGCCAGCTCACTAACGGGAGGTCAGTTCTTC

J: TRBJ2-1
D: TRBD1
V: TRBV6-1
size: once
CDR3: CATLDRGLGNEQFF
DNA: TGTGCCACCCTAGACAGGGGGCTCGGCAATGAGCAGTTCTTC

J: TRBJ2-1
D: TRBD2
V: TRBV7-3
size: once
CDR3: CASSETSGFTGYNEQFF
DNA: TGTGCCAGCAGCGAGACTAGCGGGTTTACGGGCTACAATGAGCAGTTCTTC

J: TRBJ1-1
D: TRBD1
V: TRBV28
size: -
CDR3: CASSSREPPGQGATEAFF
DNA: TGTGCCAGCAGTAGCCGAGAGCCTCCGGGACAGGGGGCGACTGAAGCTTTCTTT

J: TRBJ2-7
D: TRBD1
V: TRBV30
size: -
CDR3: CAWGRDSSYEQYF
DNA: TGTGCCTGGGGCCGGGACAGTTCCTACGAGCAGTACTTC

J: TRBJ1-2
D: TRBD1
V: TRBV27
size: few
CDR3: CASSKTGYGYGYTF
DNA: TGTGCCAGCAGTAAGACAGGGTACGGCTATGGCTACACCTTC

J: TRBJ2-1
D: TRBD1
V: TRBV27
size: -
CDR3: CASSLTPPTRTGSSYNEQFF
DNA: TGTGCCAGCAGTTTAACTCCACCCACTCGGACAGGGAGCTCCTACAATGAGCAGTTCTTC

J: TRBJ2-3
D: TRBD2
V: TRBV10-3
size: -
CDR3: CAISGLAGSPDTQYF
DNA: TGTGCCATCAGTGGACTAGCGGGATCCCCGGATACGCAGTATTTT

J: TRBJ2-7
D: -
V: TRBV10-3
size: -
CDR3: CAISESKSESTYEQYF
DNA: TGTGCCATCAGTGAGTCGAAGAGCGAATCTACCTACGAGCAGTACTTC

J: TRBJ2-2
D: TRBD2
V: TRBV6-1
size: -
CDR3: CASSAGEATTGELFF
DNA: TGTGCCAGCAGCGCGGGGGAGGCAACTACCGGGGAGCTGTTTTTT

J: TRBJ2-1
D: -
V: TRBV27
size: -
CDR3: CASSLAGDYNEQFF
DNA: TGTGCCAGCAGTTTAGCGGGCGACTACAATGAGCAGTTCTTC

J: TRBJ2-7
D: -
V: TRBV4-1
size: -
CDR3: CASSRGDSGHEQYF
DNA: TGCGCCAGCAGCCGGGGGGACAGTGGCCACGAGCAGTACTTC

J: TRBJ2-1
D: TRBD2
V: TRBV4-2
size: -
CDR3: CASSQGLAGAYEQFF
DNA: TGTGCCAGCAGCCAAGGCCTAGCGGGAGCATATGAGCAGTTCTTC

J: TRBJ2-2
D: -
V: TRBV28
size: -
CDR3: CASSLWTELNTGELFF
DNA: TGTGCCAGCAGTTTATGGACAGAGCTGAACACCGGGGAGCTGTTTTTT

J: TRBJ2-3
D: -
V: TRBV6-5
size: -
CDR3: CASSYTRTRITDTQYF
DNA: TGTGCCAGCAGTTACACTCGGACACGGATCACAGATACGCAGTATTTT

J: TRBJ1-1
D: -
V: TRBV4-1
size: -
CDR3: CASSQGTVNTEAFF
DNA: TGCGCCAGCAGCCAAGGGACAGTCAACACTGAAGCTTTCTTT

J: TRBJ2-1
D: -
V: TRBV28
size: -
CDR3: CASSLAGFVNEQFF
DNA: TGTGCCAGCAGTTTAGCGGGATTCGTCAATGAGCAGTTCTTC

J: TRBJ1-2
D: TRBD1
V: TRBV30
size: few
CDR3: CAWSGDRGYGYTF
DNA: TGTGCCTGGAGTGGGGACAGGGGATATGGCTACACCTTC

J: TRBJ2-7
D: -
V: TRBV7-9
size: -
CDR3: CASSLAESSYEQYF
DNA: TGTGCCAGCAGCTTGGCGGAGAGCTCCTACGAGCAGTACTTC